This entry describes one TCR beta chain. Its antigen is undetermined. The data originate from a study of cytomegalovirus exposure and HLA in healthy donors. PCR involved 60 Vbeta and 13 Jbeta primers. Clones were read by immunoSEQ multiplex PCR, and TCRdb kept only the in-frame ones, dropping some. The sample contains 120,000 or so clones, roughly 80% of which appear only once. In germline, CDR1 is SGHVS, CDR2 FNYEAQ. The CDR3 covers 19 residues. Trimming cost V 1 base and J 6 bases; bases outside gene matches: 15. General study points: The authors enumerated 164 TCR beta chains as linked to cytomegalovirus. V- and J-gene trimming of TCR beta was linked (in a later analysis) to a missense DCLRE1C variant. TCR beta sequences reportedly predicted most subjects' HLA-A and HLA-B alleles accurately. The availability of immune exposure information extended only to CMV serostatus.

J is TRBJ2-2 and V is TRBV7-6; 9 nucleotides agree with TRBD1. The TCR originated in a woman between 45 and 65 years old in good health and CMV-seronegative. The sequencing input was PBMCs. The CDR3: CASSLGGYRGRSYPGELFF. The CDR3 DNA sequence: TGTGCCAGCAGCTTAGGCGGGTACAGGGGGCGTTCCTATCCCGGGGAGCTGTTTTTT.